One sample yielded the 12 T cell receptor beta chains listed below, sequenced in a study of blood T cell repertoires in COVID-19. TCRdb's copy holds only in-frame clones and misses some; the assay was immunoSEQ multiplex PCR. The top ten clones hold roughly 2.6% of a sample with 200,000 to 300,000 clones, 86% of them seen once. Material: PBMCs or T cells enriched from blood (not recorded which). Receptors were obtained from a young woman who had recovered from COVID-19.

The V call is TRBV7-9, the J call TRBJ2-3; D remains unclear. Germline assignment: CDR1 SEHNR and CDR2 FQNEAQ (reference sequence). The CDR3 contains 14 residues. Between the trimmed V and J ends, which lost 0 bases and 3 bases, there was a span of 7 bases. In DNA, the CDR3 is TGTGCCAGCAGCTTAGCGACCGGGACAGATACGCAGTATTTT. As protein: CASSLATGTDTQYF. Supplemented by reference TRBV7-9 and TRBJ2-3, the full variable domain reads DTGVSQNPRHKITKRGQNVTFRCDPISEHNRLYWYRQTLGQGPEFLTYFQNEAQLEKSRLLSDRFSAERPKGSFSTLEIQRTEQGDSAMYLCASSLATGTDTQYFGPGTRLTVL.

The chain joins TRBV6-5 to TRBJ2-7, with unresolved D. Germline CDR1 reads MNHEY; CDR2 reads SVGAGI. V lost 5 bases, J lost 1 base, and 9 bases lay in between. This CDR3 has 13 residues. CDR3: CASSPRVSYEQYF. The DNA for the CDR3 is TGTGCCAGCAGTCCGCGAGTATCCTACGAGCAGTACTTC.

The gene calls are TRBV13 and TRBJ1-1, with D perhaps TRBD1 (5 bases). The germline CDR1 and CDR2 sequences are PRHDT and FYEKMQ (reference sequence). V was trimmed by 0 bases and J by 3 bases, leaving 8 bases between them. The CDR3 totals 14 residues. CDR3 protein: CASSLGRGHTEAFF. CDR3 bases: TGTGCCAGCAGCTTAGGGCGGGGACACACTGAAGCTTTCTTT.

V usage is TRBV9 and J usage is TRBJ1-1; D is perhaps TRBD1 (6 bases). Trimming left V 4 bases short and J 0 bases short, with 16 bases between. The CDR3 totals 16 residues. Germline CDR1 and CDR2: SGDLS and YYNGEE. The CDR3 loop is CASSRGTGILNTEAFF. CDR3 sequence (DNA): TGTGCCAGCAGCAGGGGAACAGGGATATTGAACACTGAAGCTTTCTTT.

The chain links TRBV5-6 to TRBJ1-2, with 7 bases aligning to TRBD1. V dropped 3 bases and J dropped 2; count of bases not matched to a gene: 7. Germline CDR1 and CDR2: SGHDT and YYEEEE. The CDR3 is 15 amino acids. The chain's CDR3 is CASSSNRGANYGYTF. CDR3 nucleotides: TGTGCCAGCAGCTCGAACAGGGGCGCAAACTATGGCTACACCTTC.

This rearrangement joins TRBV5-1 to TRBJ2-7; TRBD2 agrees at 13 bases. Germline V gene lookup returns CDR1 SGHRS and CDR2 YFSETQ. V shed 4 bases and J 0 bases; nucleotides not matched to a gene: 7. CDR3 length equals 17 residues. The CDR3 nucleotides read TGCGCCAGCAGCCCAGGTCGGACTAGCGGGAGCTCCTACGAGCAGTACTTC. Its protein product is CASSPGRTSGSSYEQYF.

DNA for the CDR3: TGTGCCAGCAGCAGAGACAGCGGGGGGGCACCTCACAATGAGCAGTTCTTC. Protein product: CASSRDSGGAPHNEQFF. The chain carries TRBV7-8 and TRBJ2-1; 10 bases align to TRBD2. The CDR3 totals 17 residues. Germline CDR1 SGHVS, CDR2 FQNEAQ. Unmatched junction bases numbered 12, after V lost 5 bases and J lost 5 bases. The complete variable domain, with remaining parts taken from reference TRBV7-8 and TRBJ2-1, reads GAGVSQSPRYKVAKRGQDVALRCDPISGHVSLFWYQQALGQGPEFLTYFQNEAQLDKSGLPSDRFFAERPEGSVSTLKIQRTQQEDSAVYLCASSRDSGGAPHNEQFFGPGTRLTVL.

The J gene is TRBJ1-4, the V gene TRBV9; D unclear. Germline V gene lookup returns CDR1 SGDLS and CDR2 YYNGEE. This CDR3 has 17 residues. V was shortened by 0 bases and J by 7 bases, with 19 bases between the two germline ends. CDR3 coding DNA: TGTGCCAGCAGCGTAGGAGGCCTCGGCCTCGGTGGTGAAAAACTGTTTTTT. The encoded protein is CASSVGGLGLGGEKLFF.

The chain carries TRBV4-3 and TRBJ1-5; D possibly corresponds to TRBD1 (5 bases). The CDR3 has 13 residues. Trimming removed 4 bases at V and 8 bases at J, with 12 bases between. Germline CDR1 and CDR2: LGHNA and YSLEER. CDR3 in DNA: TGCGCCAGCAGCCCGGTAATAGGGGAGCCCCAGCATTTT. Translated: CASSPVIGEPQHF.

This clone was recorded once. This sequence joins TRBV11-2 and TRBJ2-1; D gene ambiguous. V dropped 1 base and J dropped 7 bases, with 20 bases sitting between them. The V gene's germline CDR1 is SGHAT and CDR2 FQNNGV. The length of the CDR3 is 17 residues. In DNA, the CDR3 is TGTGCCAGCAGCTTAGTGTACGAGCCTCTGCGCTGGAATGAGCAGTTCTTC. It encodes CASSLVYEPLRWNEQFF.

This chain uses TRBV29-1 with TRBJ2-1; TRBD1 might be the D (5 bases). The germline V gene has CDR1 SQVTM and CDR2 ANQGSEA. The V gene lost 0 bases and the J gene lost 0 bases, with 21 bases spanning the gap. The CDR3 length is 19 residues. DNA of the CDR3: TGCAGCGTTGAAGATCTACAGGCCCTACGACCAAGCTCCTACAATGAGCAGTTCTTC. Protein: CSVEDLQALRPSSYNEQFF.

The J gene is TRBJ1-5, the V gene TRBV28; D remains unclear. CDR1 and CDR2 from the germline V gene are MDHEN and SYDVKM. With 5 bases removed from V and 6 bases from J, the gap between germline ends came to 14 bases. The CDR3 sequence is 14 residues long. In DNA, the CDR3 is TGTGCCAGCAGTCCCGAGGGTGCAACTCAGCCCCAGCATTTT. This codes for CASSPEGATQPQHF.